The clone carrying this T cell receptor beta chain was counted many times. Its target is not known. Looked up from germline, CDR1 is SEHNR and CDR2 is FQNEAQ (reference sequence). The CDR3 extends over 14 amino acids. V gave up 1 base and J gave up 1 base, with 7 bases separating them. This sample was taken from a study of identical twins. Whole-study findings and limits: Insertions were fewer in abundant cord blood beta clonotypes, whereas memory repertoires showed none of this pattern.

MiXCR, run by TCRdb on the 5' RACE reads, gives a single entry per CDR3 protein. Seen here are about 690,000 distinct CDR3 sequences, 21% observed once, and the top ten hold roughly 4%. The same data also went into a second study, on T cells expressing NK-cell markers. That source reports: Eight donors were sequenced, seven testing HCMV-seropositive and one testing seronegative. Over 5 donors carried dominant NKG2C+ clonotypes that made up roughly 1.0-7.0% of their CD8+ T cells. HCMV specificity was not established for the expanded NKG2C+ T cell clones.

The sequencing input was PBMCs. The source of this sequence is a woman under 30 in good health. The gene calls are TRBV7-9 and TRBJ1-1, with D hard to call. CDR3 in amino acids: CASSLDVRNTEAFF. The CDR3, as DNA: TGTGCCAGCAGCTTAGATGTGAGGAACACTGAAGCTTTCTTT.